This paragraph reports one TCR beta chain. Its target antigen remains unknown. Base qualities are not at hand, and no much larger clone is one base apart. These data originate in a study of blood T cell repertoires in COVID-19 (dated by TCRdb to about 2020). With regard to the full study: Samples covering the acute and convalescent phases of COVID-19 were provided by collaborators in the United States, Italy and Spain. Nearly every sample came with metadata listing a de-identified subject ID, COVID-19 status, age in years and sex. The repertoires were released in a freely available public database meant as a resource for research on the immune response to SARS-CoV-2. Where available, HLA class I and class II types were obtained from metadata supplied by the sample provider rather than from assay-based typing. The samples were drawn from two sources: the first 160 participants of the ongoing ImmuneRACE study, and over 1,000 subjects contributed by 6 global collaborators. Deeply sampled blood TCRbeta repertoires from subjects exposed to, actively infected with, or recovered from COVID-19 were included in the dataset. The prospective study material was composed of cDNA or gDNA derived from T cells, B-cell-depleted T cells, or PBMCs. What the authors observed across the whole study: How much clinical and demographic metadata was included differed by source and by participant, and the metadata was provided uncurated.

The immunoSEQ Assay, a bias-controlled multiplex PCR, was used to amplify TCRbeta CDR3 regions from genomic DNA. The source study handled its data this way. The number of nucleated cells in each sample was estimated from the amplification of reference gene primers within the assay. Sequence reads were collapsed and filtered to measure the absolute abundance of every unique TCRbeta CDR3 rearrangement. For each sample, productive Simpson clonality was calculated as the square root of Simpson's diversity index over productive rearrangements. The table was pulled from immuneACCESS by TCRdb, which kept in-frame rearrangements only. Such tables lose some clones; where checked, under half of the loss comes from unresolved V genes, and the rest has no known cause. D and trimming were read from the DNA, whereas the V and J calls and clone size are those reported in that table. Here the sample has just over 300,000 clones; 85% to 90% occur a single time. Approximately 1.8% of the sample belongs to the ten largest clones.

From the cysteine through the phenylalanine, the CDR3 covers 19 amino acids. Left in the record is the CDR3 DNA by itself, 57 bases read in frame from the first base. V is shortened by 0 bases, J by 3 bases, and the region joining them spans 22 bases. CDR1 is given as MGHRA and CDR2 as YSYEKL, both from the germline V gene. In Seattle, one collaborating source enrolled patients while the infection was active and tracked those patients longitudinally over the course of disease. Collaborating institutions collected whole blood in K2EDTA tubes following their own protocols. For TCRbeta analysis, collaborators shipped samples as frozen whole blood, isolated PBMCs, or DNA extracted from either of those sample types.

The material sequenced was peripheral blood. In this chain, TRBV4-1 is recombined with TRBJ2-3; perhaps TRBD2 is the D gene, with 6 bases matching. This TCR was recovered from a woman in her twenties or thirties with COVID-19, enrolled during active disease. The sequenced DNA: TGCGCCAGCAGCCAAGAATCTCTCTCCGGGGGAAGGGGTACAGATACGCAGTATTTT. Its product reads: CASSQESLSGGRGTDTQYF.